These 10 T cell receptor beta chains originate from one sample sequenced in a study of T cells in localized non-small cell lung cancer. Produced via immunoSEQ multiplex PCR; TCRdb's table is partial and in-frame only. The repertoire holds tens of thousands of clones, with about 88% as singletons. This specimen consisted of peripheral blood, obtained before any cancer treatment. The receptor set was obtained from a woman between 35 and 70 years old with stage I squamous cell lung carcinoma.

The genes are TRBV13 and TRBJ2-3; D perhaps matches TRBD1 (5 bases). V lost 7 bases to trimming and J lost 2 bases, with 16 bases between them. Germline lookup yields CDR1 PRHDT and CDR2 FYEKMQ (reference sequence). The CDR3 spans 15 residues. CDR3 protein: CASIIGDLPTDTQYF. CDR3 bases: TGTGCCAGCATTATAGGGGATCTCCCCACAGATACGCAGTATTTT.

V is TRBV7-4 and J is TRBJ2-7; D tentatively fits TRBD1 or TRBD2 (5 bases each). Germline assignment: CDR1 SGHVT and CDR2 SQSDAQ. The germline V and J ends were trimmed by 1 base and 6 bases, with 22 bases remaining between them. The CDR3 sequence is 17 residues long. The CDR3 protein is CASSLVTQGAHVCEQYF. In nucleotides, the CDR3 is TGTGCCAGCAGCTTAGTAACCCAGGGAGCCCATGTGTGCGAGCAGTACTTC. Variable domain in full (rest from reference TRBV7-4 and TRBJ2-7): GAGVSQSPRYKVAKRGRDVALRCDSISGHVTLYWYRQTLGQGSEVLTYSQSDAQRDKSGRPSGRFSAERPERSVSTLKIQRTEQGDSAVYLCASSLVTQGAHVCEQYFGPGTRLTVT.

The rearrangement joins TRBV7-2 to TRBJ1-6, with a weak D call TRBD1 (5 bases). The CDR3 is 15 residues long. Germline-derived CDR1 and CDR2 are SGHTA and FQGNSA. V lost 2 bases, J lost 9 bases, and 14 bases lay in between. The CDR3: CASSLKFQGFSPLHF. The CDR3 DNA reads TGTGCCAGCAGCTTAAAATTTCAGGGTTTTTCACCCCTCCACTTT.

The chain carries TRBV10-2 and TRBJ1-1; 7 bases line up with TRBD1. This CDR3 has 13 amino acids. V dropped 8 bases and J dropped 5; count of bases not matched to a gene: 8. CDR1 and CDR2 from the germline V gene are WSHSY and SAAADI. The CDR3 bases are TGCGCCAGCTCCCCCCAGGGGGGAACTGAAGCTTTCTTT. Its protein product is CASSPQGGTEAFF.

CDR3 nucleotide sequence: TGTGCCAGCAGCCCCGACAGCTACTCCTCTGGAAACACCATATATTTT. Translated: CASSPDSYSSGNTIYF. The chain carries TRBV7-6 and TRBJ1-3; D is possibly TRBD1 (5 bases). Trimming shortened V by 5 bases and J by 0 bases, and 14 bases separated the two germline ends. Germline-derived CDR1 and CDR2 are SGHVS and FNYEAQ. This CDR3 has 16 residues. The full variable domain, completed using reference TRBV7-6 and TRBJ1-3, is GAGVSQSPRYKVTKRGQDVALRCDPISGHVSLYWYRQALGQGPEFLTYFNYEAQQDKSGLPNDRFSAERPEGSISTLTIQRTEQRDSAMYRCASSPDSYSSGNTIYFGEGSWLTVV.

The V gene is TRBV23-1, the J gene TRBJ1-5; 7 bases map to TRBD1. TRBV23-1 is an open reading frame, and its role is uncertain. Losses at the gene ends were 3 bases for V and 4 bases for J; bases not matched to a gene: 6. CDR3 length: 15 amino acids. The CDR3 region has the DNA TGCGCCAGCAGTCAGGCCGGGACAGTGAATCAGCCCCAGCATTTT. Its protein product is CASSQAGTVNQPQHF.

V usage is TRBV7-2 and J usage is TRBJ1-5; TRBD1 might be the D (6 bases). This CDR3 comprises 12 residues. Germline V gene sequence: CDR1 SGHTA, CDR2 FQGNSA. V lost 10 bases to trimming and J lost 6 bases, with 13 bases between them. The CDR3 DNA sequence: TGTGCCACCCGGGGGGCTGGTCAGCCCCAGCATTTT. Its translation: CATRGAGQPQHF.

The rearrangement uses TRBV23-1 and TRBJ1-5, with 9 bases lining up with TRBD1. TRBV23-1 is treated as an ORF (open reading frame) with a function not yet certain. CDR3 size: 15 residues. The trim removed 9 bases at V and 0 bases at J, leaving 6 bases unmatched. CDR3 in amino acids: CARFRDRDSNQPQHF. CDR3 DNA sequence: TGCGCCAGGTTCCGGGACAGGGATAGCAATCAGCCCCAGCATTTT.

The chain couples TRBV30 to TRBJ1-4; no reliable D call. Germline assignment: CDR1 GTSNPN and CDR2 SVGIG (reference sequence). The V gene lost 7 bases and the J gene lost 6 bases, with 15 bases spanning the gap. The CDR3 length is 13 residues. CDR3 nucleotides: TGTGCCTCCGAGTCGGACGCTTATGAAAAACTGTTTTTT. This translates into CASESDAYEKLFF.

This clone was found once. This sequence joins TRBV7-8 and TRBJ1-5; D is unclear. V lost 5 bases and J lost 2, with 13 bases in between. This CDR3 has 15 amino acids. In germline, CDR1 is SGHVS, CDR2 FQNEAQ. CDR3 loop: CASSLPPAGNQPQHF. The CDR3 nucleotides are TGTGCCAGCAGCCTTCCCCCCGCGGGCAATCAGCCCCAGCATTTT.